This T cell receptor (beta chain) was retrieved from a study of T cells after yellow fever vaccination. Of note for this clonotype: Its antigen is not identified.

General observations from the study: Across the CD4 and CD8 compartments, a small share of clonotypes was present in both. FACS-sorted repertoires could harbor abundant contaminating bulk-population clonotypes.

Germline V CDR1 and CDR2: KGHSY, FQNENV. The CDR3 covers 14 residues. Trimming took off 0 bases at V and 11 bases at J, with 14 bases between the two ends. A process of 5'RACE template switching, which added a universal primer site and UMIs, was used to make TCR cDNA. One entry per CDR3 protein, called by TCRdb with MiXCR from the 5' RACE reads. The data contain 350,000 to 450,000 distinct CDR3 sequences, around 20% of them singletons. Sequences were derived from PBMCs, sampled before the yellow fever booster vaccination. V is TRBV16 and J is TRBJ2-4, with D unclear. The sequence derives from a man younger than 30 who received the YFV17D yellow fever vaccine. The chain's CDR3 is CASSQSQETLFQYF. DNA for the CDR3: TGTGCCAGCAGCCAATCGCAGGAGACCCTCTTTCAGTACTTC. The entire variable domain, with the rest obtained from reference TRBV16 and TRBJ2-4, is as follows: GEEVAQTPKHLVRGEGQKAKLYCAPIKGHSYVFWYQQVLKNEFKFLISFQNENVFDETGMPKERFSAKCLPNSPCSLEIQATKLEDSAVYFCASSQSQETLFQYFGAGTRLSVL.